The clone carrying this T cell receptor (beta chain) showed up many times. This CDR3 region has 14 residues. Germline CDR1 and CDR2: SNHLY and FYNNEI. The J segment lost 5 bases and the V segment lost 6 bases, leaving 7 bases of the junction unmatched. These data are taken from a study of human T cells and chemical hapten exposure. In the source study's methods: Between about 23,224 and 700,000 TCRs appeared in each sample, and the median stood at roughly 100,000. TCRdb used MiXCR to reprocess the RACE reads, holding one entry per CDR3 protein. The V and J calls were not made by the authors but by TCRdb's processing. The sample includes tens of thousands of distinct CDR3 sequences, 10% of them seen just once. Time point described: pre-sensitization, week 0. Treatment: therapeutic diphenylcyclopropenone sensitization with weekly scalp DPC. Unseparated into fractions, whole blood served as the source from which total RNA was extracted. Ahead of applying each patch test, blood was sampled.

V and J are TRBV2 and TRBJ1-5; TRBD1 matches at 7 bases. The sequence was collected from a middle-aged man with alopecia areata. Some clones in this sample may be carry-over from other donors' samples. Sequenced material: whole blood, taken in connection with sensitization to the hapten diphenylcyclopropenone (DPC). The CDR3 bases are TGTGCCAGCAGCTGGCCCGGGACAGATCAGCCCCAGCATTTT. Translation gives CASSWPGTDQPQHF.